The T cell receptor (beta chain) described here comes from a study of T cell changes during pregnancy in multiple sclerosis. Sequenced by immunoSEQ multiplex PCR; TCRdb stores in-frame clones only, minus some. This sample carries about 93,000 clones, around 92% of them seen once, and the ten largest clones take just over 2%. The CDR3 totals 16 residues. V lost 3 bases, J lost 2 bases, and 7 bases stayed unmatched. The rearrangement links TRBV5-3 to TRBJ2-5, with 10 nucleotides matching TRBD2. TRBV5-3 is an ORF for which the function is uncertain. The source material was peripheral blood, sampled after pregnancy. The source of this sequence is a female donor with multiple sclerosis, enrolled in a pregnancy study. This chain's CDR3 is CARSSVAGGRQETQYF. The CDR3 bases are TGTGCCAGAAGCTCCGTAGCGGGGGGACGACAAGAGACCCAGTACTTC.